These T cell receptor beta chains were read from a single sample in a study of blood T cell repertoires in COVID-19. Sequencing was performed with immunoSEQ multiplex PCR; in TCRdb, only in-frame clones are kept and a portion is missing. This table holds more than 200,000 clones, around 90% found once. The sample comprised PBMCs or T cells enriched from blood (not recorded which). The receptor set was obtained from a man aged 30 to 45 who had recovered from COVID-19. Both conserved end residues are part of each CDR3. A D gene is named only where the DNA matches it firmly. Some rows mark clone size as missing; the rest say once, few, many or name a class of expanded clone.

abundance	v_gene	d_gene	j_gene	CDR3aa	CDR3nt
.	TRBV27	.	TRBJ1-5	CASAAGGGNQPQHF	TGTGCCAGCGCCGCAGGCGGGGGCAATCAGCCCCAGCATTTT
.	TRBV18	.	TRBJ1-6	CASSPQALKESPLHF	TGTGCCAGCTCACCTCAGGCGCTAAAGGAATCACCCCTCCACTTT
once	TRBV5-1	.	TRBJ1-5	CASSWKGKRGNQPQHF	TGCGCCAGCAGCTGGAAGGGAAAGCGGGGCAATCAGCCCCAGCATTTT
.	TRBV10-3	TRBD1	TRBJ2-1	CAISGPTGGNEQFF	TGTGCCATCAGTGGGCCGACAGGGGGCAATGAGCAGTTCTTC
.	TRBV7-2	TRBD2	TRBJ2-4	CASSASTSPQYF	TGTGCCAGCAGCGCCTCGACTAGCCCGCAGTACTTC
.	TRBV5-6	TRBD2	TRBJ2-7	CASTLGGDYEQYF	TGTGCCAGCACCCTCGGGGGGGACTACGAGCAGTACTTC
.	TRBV6-5	TRBD2	TRBJ2-5	CASLAGDLQETQYF	TGTGCCAGTCTAGCGGGGGACCTACAAGAGACCCAGTACTTC
once	TRBV11-3	TRBD2	TRBJ2-1	CASSLAGGGLYNEQFF	TGTGCCAGCAGCTTAGCCGGCGGGGGATTATACAATGAGCAGTTCTTC
.	TRBV6-6	TRBD1	TRBJ2-2	CASSTGTGGSGELFF	TGTGCCAGCAGCACCGGGACAGGGGGGAGCGGGGAGCTGTTTTTT
.	TRBV6-4	TRBD1	TRBJ1-5	CASSDRGRGPHQPQHF	TGTGCCAGCAGTGACCGGGGCAGGGGGCCTCATCAGCCCCAGCATTTT